This T cell receptor beta chain derives from a study of vaccination and CD4 T cells after COVID-19 (dated by TCRdb to between 2021 and 2022). Describing the broader study: Six males and four females were included in the convalescent cohort, with two Hispanic individuals, seven Caucasians, two Asians and one multiracial person represented. Participants got two doses of the Pfizer-BioNTech BNT162b2 vaccine (n=8) or two doses of the Moderna mRNA-1273 vaccine (n=2). Culture stimuli were overlapping spike peptide pools from SARS-CoV-2 and from the common cold coronaviruses HCoV-NL63, HCoV-OC43 and HCoV-229E. In control cultures, a CEFX viral epitope pool was used as positive control, an HIV-1 Nef peptide pool was used as negative control, or no peptide was added. In an earlier paper using these donors, memory CD4+ T cell crossreactivity between SARS-CoV-2 and common cold coronavirus spike proteins was assessed at the TCR clonotype level. Post-COVID blood samples from convalescent patients were collected a median of roughly 100 days after diagnosis, with a range of about 30 to 170 days. The spike-specific CD4+ TCR repertoire was compared before and after mRNA vaccination in around ten COVID-19 convalescent patients and a handful of infection-naive healthy vaccine recipients. Post-vaccine blood samples were taken a median of approximately 70 days after the second vaccine dose, with a range of about 12 to 250 days.

Trimming costs V 8 bases and J 2 bases, and their ends lie 16 bases apart. The CDR3 runs 14 residues from the cysteine to the phenylalanine. This entry keeps only the CDR3 DNA: 42 bases, framed from base 1. Turning to this clonotype: Its antigen specificity is not known. Per-base qualities were not stored, and no clone one base away is much larger.

Study-level results and caveats: The median count of SARS-CoV-2-reactive clonotypes went up from around 21 after infection to 30 to 40 after vaccination, although the change was not significant. In convalescent patients, nearly all vaccine-specific clones (304 of 307) were found to be mono-reactive for SARS-CoV-2 spike rather than cross-reactive with common cold coronaviruses. Only a relatively small number of convalescent patients were included in the study, and early timepoints following natural infection were not analyzed. Among convalescent patients, a median about 86% of the SARS-CoV-2-reactive clones seen after vaccination appeared only after vaccination, which suggests priming specific to the vaccine.

Taken with the paper, the label for treatment or condition translates to: 10-day PBMC culture with coronavirus spike peptide pools or control peptides (ViraFEST assay). CD4+ T cells from unexposed donors were collected before the COVID-19 pandemic (2011-2018). To expand antigen-specific T cells with peptide pools and then pick out the expanded clonotypes through TCR sequencing, the study relied on the ViraFEST assay. PBMCs were cultured at fewer than 2.5 million per well in IMDM supplemented with about 5% human AB serum and 9.5 to 10 IU/ml IL-2, with 9.5 to 10 ug/ml peptide pools added. On days 3 and 7, half of the culture medium was replaced with fresh IL-2-containing medium. After 10 days of culture, CD4+ T cells were isolated by negative selection with the EasySep CD4+ T cell isolation kit. As cell numbers permitted, CD4+ T cells from unexposed donors were tested for reactivity to SARS-CoV-2 S and N and to four common cold coronavirus spike pools. Ficoll-Paque Plus gradient centrifugation was used to isolate PBMCs from whole blood, and the isolated PBMCs were then either used fresh or cryopreserved at -140C. Triplicate wells were generally used for each culture condition. The leukapheresis product used for the unexposed donors was purchased from a commercial source.

The library was built by means of PCR. At the Johns Hopkins FTIC core, DNA from the cultured CD4+ T cells underwent TCR sequencing with the Oncomine TCR Beta short-read assay. The QIAamp micro DNA kit was used to extract genomic DNA from the cultured CD4+ T cells. Oncomine TCR Beta libraries from cultured CD4+ T cells were pooled using unique dual indexes and sequenced on an Illumina iSeq 100. From the authors' description of their analysis: Non-productive sequences were filtered out, and CDR3s that did not start with C, did not end with F or W, or were shorter than 7 amino acids were discarded. Antigen-specific clonotypes were identified with the MANAFEST web application by comparing peptide-stimulated wells with reference and other culture wells. For a clone to be called positive, the clone needed an FDR below 0.05, an odds ratio above 5, and a productive frequency above 0.1% in at least two of three replicate wells. A clonotype counted as cross-reactive if it showed significant expansion both in the SARS-CoV-2 spike wells and in at least one common cold coronavirus spike condition. Similarity between CDR3 sequences was evaluated in R version 3.6.1 using Levenshtein distances (stringdist) and unrooted phylogenetic trees (ape). TCRdb handled the public reads itself, with Q25 trimming in fastp and clone calling in MiXCR, and kept productive beta chains. Merged by CDR3 protein, the rows form single entries marked with the most common genes and DNA. The V and J calls shown here were made by TCRdb, not taken from the authors' results. The sample yields roughly 6,500 distinct CDR3 sequences; around half were counted once. The ten largest clones add up to around 25% of the sample.

This sequence was found in a human donor in good health. What was sequenced was CD4+ T cells from blood, cultured in vitro. Recombination connected TRBV5-3 to TRBJ2-5, with the D gene tentatively TRBD1 or TRBD2, based on 5 matching bases in each. TRBV5-3 is an open reading frame, and its role is uncertain. The DNA sequence reads TGTGCCAGCAGCCAGGGACGGCCTCAAGAGACCCAGTACTTC. It codes for CASSQGRPQETQYF.